This T cell receptor beta chain was found in a study of OX40 agonist ivuxolimab in advanced cancers. Blood draws occurred at baseline, cycle 4 day 1, and cycle 7 day 1. Repertoires were generated with immunoSEQ multiplex PCR, while TCRdb's copy carries only in-frame clones and drops some. The sample shows around 86,000 clones, about 91% of them seen only once. Study-wide points: Not determined was the antigen specificity of the expanded peripheral T cells. Mean expanded clone counts were higher in CD8+ than CD4+ T cells.

With respect to this clone: Antigen unknown.

Germline trimming cut 4 bases from V and 3 bases from J; bases unmatched to any gene: 10. CDR1 is LNHDA, CDR2 SQIVND, per germline (reference sequence). This CDR3 contains 17 residues. V is TRBV19 and J is TRBJ2-3; 10 bases agree with TRBD2. This specimen was CD4+ or CD8+ T cells sorted from blood, taken in a trial of the OX40 agonist ivuxolimab. This receptor was obtained from an adult with an advanced solid tumor such as melanoma, head and neck, liver or kidney cancer. CDR3 sequence: CASSKLAGVVGTDTQYF. The CDR3 DNA reads as TGTGCCAGTAGTAAGCTAGCGGGAGTTGTTGGTACAGATACGCAGTATTTT. Filled out from reference TRBV19 and TRBJ2-3, the complete variable domain reads DGGITQSPKYLFRKEGQNVTLSCEQNLNHDAMYWYRQDPGQGLRLIYYSQIVNDFQKGDIAEGYSVSREKKESFPLTVTSAQKNPTAFYLCASSKLAGVVGTDTQYFGPGTRLTVL.